This TCR beta chain was found in a study of blood T cell repertoires in COVID-19. Looking at the study overall: Italy, Spain and the United States were the sources of the convalescent and acute COVID-19 samples. From T cells, B-cell-depleted T cells, or PBMCs came the material, which was cDNA or gDNA.

Trimming took off 1 base at V and 3 bases at J, with 9 bases between the two ends. The germline gives CDR1 SEHNR, CDR2 FQNEAQ (reference sequence). The CDR3 has 14 amino acids. Per the authors' pipeline: Reference gene primer amplification gave estimated nucleated cell counts. Sequenced by immunoSEQ multiplex PCR; TCRdb stores in-frame clones only, minus some. V, J and clone size reflect that table, while D and trimming were determined from the DNA. The data show over 90,000 clones, about 85% seen once. The rearrangement joins TRBV7-9 to TRBJ1-1, with D hard to call. This TCR came from a man older than 75 with active or convalescent COVID-19. Source material: peripheral blood. The CDR3 nucleotides read TGTGCCAGCAGCTTAGTTGAGGGAGACACTGAAGCTTTCTTT. It is translated as CASSLVEGDTEAFF. The entire variable domain, with the rest obtained from reference TRBV7-9 and TRBJ1-1, is as follows: DTGVSQNPRHKITKRGQNVTFRCDPISEHNRLYWYRQTLGQGPEFLTYFQNEAQLEKSRLLSDRFSAERPKGSFSTLEIQRTEQGDSAMYLCASSLVEGDTEAFFGQGTRLTVV.